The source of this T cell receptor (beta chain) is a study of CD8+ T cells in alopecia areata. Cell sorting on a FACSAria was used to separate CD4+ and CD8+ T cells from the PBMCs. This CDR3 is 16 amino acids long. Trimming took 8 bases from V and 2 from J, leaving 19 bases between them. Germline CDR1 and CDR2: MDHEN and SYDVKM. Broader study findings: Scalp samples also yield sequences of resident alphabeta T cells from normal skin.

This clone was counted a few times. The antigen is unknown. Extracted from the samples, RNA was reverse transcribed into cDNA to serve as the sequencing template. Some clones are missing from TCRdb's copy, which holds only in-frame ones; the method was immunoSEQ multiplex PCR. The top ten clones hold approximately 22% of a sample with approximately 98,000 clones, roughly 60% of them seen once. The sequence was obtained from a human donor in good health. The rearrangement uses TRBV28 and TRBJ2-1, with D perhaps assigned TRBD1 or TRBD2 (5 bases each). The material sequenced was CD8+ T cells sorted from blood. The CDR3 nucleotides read TGTGCCAGCCGGGGACCAAGGGGAAGAACCTACAATGAGCAGTTCTTC. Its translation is CASRGPRGRTYNEQFF.